In this sample, the clone carrying this T cell receptor (beta chain) turned up once. Its antigen remains unidentified. The sample originates from a study of a mutant IDH1 vaccine in newly diagnosed glioma. Across the study: Radiotherapy alone preceded vaccination by 4-6 weeks; alternatively, vaccination started with temozolomide cycles.

As to time point: week 47, end of study. Every vaccination contained 300 ug of the mutant IDH1 20-mer peptide and was paired with topical imiquimod. Clones were sequenced by immunoSEQ multiplex PCR, and TCRdb holds only the in-frame ones, with some missing. The table has tens of thousands of clones, around 75% seen once; the top ten hold 5% to 6%. Germline values: CDR1 LNHDA, CDR2 SQIVND (reference sequence). The V and J ends lost 7 bases and 2 bases, in that order; junction bases with no gene match: 10. The CDR3 is 16 amino acids. This chain joins TRBV19 and TRBJ1-5, with TRBD1 identical over 8 bases. This receptor was identified in a man aged 50-59 years with glioma. The sequences come from PBMCs, collected from a glioma patient whose treatment included an IDH1 peptide vaccine. This CDR3 is CASTKNRGDGNQPQHF. The CDR3 DNA follows: TGTGCCAGTACCAAGAACAGGGGGGACGGCAATCAGCCCCAGCATTTT.